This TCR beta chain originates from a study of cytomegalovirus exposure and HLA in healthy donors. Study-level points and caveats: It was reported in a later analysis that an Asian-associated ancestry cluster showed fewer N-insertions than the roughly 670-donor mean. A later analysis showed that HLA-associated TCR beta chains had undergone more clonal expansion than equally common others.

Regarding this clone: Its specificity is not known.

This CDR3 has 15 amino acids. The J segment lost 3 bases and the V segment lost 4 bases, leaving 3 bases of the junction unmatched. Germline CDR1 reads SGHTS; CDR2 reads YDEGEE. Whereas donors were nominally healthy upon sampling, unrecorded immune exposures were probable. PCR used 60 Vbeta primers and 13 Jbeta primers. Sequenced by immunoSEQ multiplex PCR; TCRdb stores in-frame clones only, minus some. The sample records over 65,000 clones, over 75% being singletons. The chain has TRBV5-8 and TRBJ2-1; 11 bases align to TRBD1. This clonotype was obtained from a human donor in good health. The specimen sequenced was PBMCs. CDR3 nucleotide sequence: TGTGCCAGCAGCCTCGGGACAGGGGGCTACAATGAGCAGTTCTTC. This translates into CASSLGTGGYNEQFF.